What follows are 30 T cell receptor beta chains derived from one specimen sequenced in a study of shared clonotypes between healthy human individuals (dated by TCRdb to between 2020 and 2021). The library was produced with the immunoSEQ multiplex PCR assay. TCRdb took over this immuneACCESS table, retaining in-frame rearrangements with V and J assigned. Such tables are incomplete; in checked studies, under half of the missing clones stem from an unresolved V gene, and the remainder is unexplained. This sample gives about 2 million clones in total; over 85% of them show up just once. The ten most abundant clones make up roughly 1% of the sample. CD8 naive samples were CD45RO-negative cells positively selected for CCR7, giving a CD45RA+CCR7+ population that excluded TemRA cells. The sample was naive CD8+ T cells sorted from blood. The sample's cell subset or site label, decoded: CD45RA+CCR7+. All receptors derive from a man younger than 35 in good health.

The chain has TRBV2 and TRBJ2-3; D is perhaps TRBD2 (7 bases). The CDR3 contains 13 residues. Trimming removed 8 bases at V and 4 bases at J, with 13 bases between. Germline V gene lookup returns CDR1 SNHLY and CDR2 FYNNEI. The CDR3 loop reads CASSKGGADTQYF. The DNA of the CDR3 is TGTGCCAGCTCAAAGGGGGGGGCAGATACGCAGTATTTT.

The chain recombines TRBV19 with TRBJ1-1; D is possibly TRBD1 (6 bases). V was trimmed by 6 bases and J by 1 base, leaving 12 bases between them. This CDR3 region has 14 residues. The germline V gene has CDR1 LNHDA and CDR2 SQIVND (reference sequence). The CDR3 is CASSLDSENTEAFF. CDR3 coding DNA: TGTGCCAGTAGCCTGGACAGTGAGAACACTGAAGCTTTCTTT.

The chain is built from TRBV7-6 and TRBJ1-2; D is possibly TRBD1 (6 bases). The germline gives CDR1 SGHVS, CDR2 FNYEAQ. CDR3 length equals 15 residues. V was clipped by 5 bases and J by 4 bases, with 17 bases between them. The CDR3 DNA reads TGTGCCAGCAGCCAAAAGGGGGGTGCCGGCTATGGCTACACCTTC. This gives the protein CASSQKGGAGYGYTF.

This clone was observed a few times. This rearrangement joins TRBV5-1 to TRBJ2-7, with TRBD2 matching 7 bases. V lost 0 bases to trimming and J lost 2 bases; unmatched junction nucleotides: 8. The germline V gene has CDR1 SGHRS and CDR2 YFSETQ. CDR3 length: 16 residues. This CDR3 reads CASSLGREGIAYEQYF. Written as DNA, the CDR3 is TGCGCCAGCAGCTTGGGAAGGGAGGGTATAGCCTACGAGCAGTACTTC. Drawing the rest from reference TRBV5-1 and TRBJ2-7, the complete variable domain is KAGVTQTPRYLIKTRGQQVTLSCSPISGHRSVSWYQQTPGQGLQFLFEYFSETQRNKGNFPGRFSGRQFSNSRSEMNVSTLELGDSALYLCASSLGREGIAYEQYFGPGTRLTVT.

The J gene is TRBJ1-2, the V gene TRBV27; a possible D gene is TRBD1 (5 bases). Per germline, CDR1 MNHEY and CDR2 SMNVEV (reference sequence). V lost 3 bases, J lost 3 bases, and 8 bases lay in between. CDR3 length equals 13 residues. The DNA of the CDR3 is TGTGCCAGCAGTTTTACAGGCTACTATGGCTACACCTTC. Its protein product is CASSFTGYYGYTF.

CDR3 sequence reads: CASSPKDGGAWTGELFF. For the CDR3, the DNA is TGTGCCAGCAGCCCAAAAGACGGGGGGGCGTGGACCGGGGAGCTGTTTTTT. This rearrangement joins TRBV7-6 to TRBJ2-2; 8 bases map to TRBD2. This CDR3 spans 17 amino acids. CDR1 and CDR2 (germline): SGHVS, FNYEAQ. V lost 5 bases, J lost 5 bases, and 13 bases stayed unmatched.

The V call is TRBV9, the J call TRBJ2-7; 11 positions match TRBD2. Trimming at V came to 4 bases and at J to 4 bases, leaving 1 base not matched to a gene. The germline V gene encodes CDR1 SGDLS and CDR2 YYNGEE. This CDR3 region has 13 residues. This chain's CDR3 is CASSRTSGYEQYF. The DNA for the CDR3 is TGTGCCAGCAGCAGGACTAGCGGGTACGAGCAGTACTTC.

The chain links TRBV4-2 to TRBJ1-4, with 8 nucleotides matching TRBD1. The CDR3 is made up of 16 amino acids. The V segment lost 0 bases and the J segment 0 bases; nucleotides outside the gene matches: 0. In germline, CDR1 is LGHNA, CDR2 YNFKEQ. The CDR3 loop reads CASSQEQGATNEKLFF. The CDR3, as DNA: TGTGCCAGCAGCCAAGAACAGGGGGCAACTAATGAAAAACTGTTTTTT.

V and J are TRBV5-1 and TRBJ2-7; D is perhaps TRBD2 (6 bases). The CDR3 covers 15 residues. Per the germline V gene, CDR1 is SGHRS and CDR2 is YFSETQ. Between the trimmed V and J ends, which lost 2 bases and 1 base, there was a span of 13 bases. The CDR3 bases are TGCGCCAGCAGCTTCCCCCAGGAGGGATCCTACGAGCAGTACTTC. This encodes CASSFPQEGSYEQYF.

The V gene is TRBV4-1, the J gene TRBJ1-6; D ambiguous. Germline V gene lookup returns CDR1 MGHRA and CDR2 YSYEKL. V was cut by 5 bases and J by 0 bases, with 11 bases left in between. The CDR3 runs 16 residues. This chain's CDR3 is CASSALSSSYNSPLHF. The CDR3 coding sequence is TGCGCCAGCAGCGCACTGTCGAGCTCCTATAATTCACCCCTCCACTTT.

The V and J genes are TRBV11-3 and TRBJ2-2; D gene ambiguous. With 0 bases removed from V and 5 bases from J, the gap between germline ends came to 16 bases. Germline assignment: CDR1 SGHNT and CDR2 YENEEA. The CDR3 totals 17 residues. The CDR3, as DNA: TGTGCCAGCAGCTTAGAGTATTCCGGGTTTAGGACCGGGGAGCTGTTTTTT. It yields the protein CASSLEYSGFRTGELFF.

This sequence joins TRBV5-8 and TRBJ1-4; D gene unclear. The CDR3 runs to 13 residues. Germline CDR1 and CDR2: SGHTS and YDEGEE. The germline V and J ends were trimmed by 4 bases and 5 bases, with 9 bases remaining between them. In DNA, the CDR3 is TGTGCCAGCAGCAGAAGGCAAAATGAAAAACTGTTTTTT. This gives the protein CASSRRQNEKLFF.

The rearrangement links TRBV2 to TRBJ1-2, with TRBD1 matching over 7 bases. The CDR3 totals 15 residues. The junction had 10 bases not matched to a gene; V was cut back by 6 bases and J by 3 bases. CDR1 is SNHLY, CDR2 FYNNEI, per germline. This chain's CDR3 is CASRDAGGRYYGYTF. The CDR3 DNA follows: TGTGCCAGCAGGGACGCAGGGGGTCGGTACTATGGCTACACCTTC.

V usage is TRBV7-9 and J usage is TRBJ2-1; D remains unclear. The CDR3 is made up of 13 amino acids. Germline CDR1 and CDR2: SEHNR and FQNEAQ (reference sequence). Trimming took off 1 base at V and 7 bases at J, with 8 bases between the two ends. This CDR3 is CASSLVTVNEQFF. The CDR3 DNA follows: TGTGCCAGCAGCTTAGTTACAGTGAATGAGCAGTTCTTC. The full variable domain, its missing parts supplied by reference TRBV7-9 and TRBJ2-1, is DTGVSQNPRHKITKRGQNVTFRCDPISEHNRLYWYRQTLGQGPEFLTYFQNEAQLEKSRLLSDRFSAERPKGSFSTLEIQRTEQGDSAMYLCASSLVTVNEQFFGPGTRLTVL.

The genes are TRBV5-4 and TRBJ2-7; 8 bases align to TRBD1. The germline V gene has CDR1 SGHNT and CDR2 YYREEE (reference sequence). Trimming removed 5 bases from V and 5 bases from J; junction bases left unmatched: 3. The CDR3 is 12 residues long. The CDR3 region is CASRTGEDEQYF. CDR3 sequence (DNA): TGTGCCAGCAGGACAGGGGAAGACGAGCAGTACTTC.

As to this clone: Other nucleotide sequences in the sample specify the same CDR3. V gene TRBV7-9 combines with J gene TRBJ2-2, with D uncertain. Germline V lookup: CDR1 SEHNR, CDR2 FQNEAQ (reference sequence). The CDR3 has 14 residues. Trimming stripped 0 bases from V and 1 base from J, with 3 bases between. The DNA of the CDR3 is TGTGCCAGCAGCTTAGCTCAGAACACCGGGGAGCTGTTTTTT. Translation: CASSLAQNTGELFF. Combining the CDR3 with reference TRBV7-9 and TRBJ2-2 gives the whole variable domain DTGVSQNPRHKITKRGQNVTFRCDPISEHNRLYWYRQTLGQGPEFLTYFQNEAQLEKSRLLSDRFSAERPKGSFSTLEIQRTEQGDSAMYLCASSLAQNTGELFFGEGSRLTVL.

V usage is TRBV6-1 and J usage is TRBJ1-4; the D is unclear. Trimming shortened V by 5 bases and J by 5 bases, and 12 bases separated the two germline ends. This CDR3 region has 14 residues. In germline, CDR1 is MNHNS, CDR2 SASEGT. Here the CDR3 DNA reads TGTGCCAGCAGTAAGGAGCCGGGGAATGAAAAACTGTTTTTT. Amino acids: CASSKEPGNEKLFF.

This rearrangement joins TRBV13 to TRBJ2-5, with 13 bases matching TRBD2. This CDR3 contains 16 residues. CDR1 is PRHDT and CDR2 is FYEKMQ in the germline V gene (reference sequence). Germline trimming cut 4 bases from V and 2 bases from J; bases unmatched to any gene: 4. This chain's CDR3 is CASSSETSGGQETQYF. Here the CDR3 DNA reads TGTGCCAGCAGCTCCGAGACTAGCGGGGGGCAAGAGACCCAGTACTTC.

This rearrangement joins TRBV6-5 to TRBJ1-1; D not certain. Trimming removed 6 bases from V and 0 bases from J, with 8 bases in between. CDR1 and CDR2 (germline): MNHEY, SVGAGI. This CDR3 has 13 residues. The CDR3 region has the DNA TGTGCCAGCAGAGGGTCCATGAACACTGAAGCTTTCTTT. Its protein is CASRGSMNTEAFF.

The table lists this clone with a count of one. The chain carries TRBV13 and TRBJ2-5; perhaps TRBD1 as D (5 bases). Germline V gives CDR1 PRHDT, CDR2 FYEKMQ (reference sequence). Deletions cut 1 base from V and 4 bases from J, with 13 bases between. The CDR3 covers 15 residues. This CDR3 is CASSLDGQGGETQYF. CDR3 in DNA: TGTGCCAGCAGCTTAGACGGCCAGGGCGGAGAGACCCAGTACTTC.

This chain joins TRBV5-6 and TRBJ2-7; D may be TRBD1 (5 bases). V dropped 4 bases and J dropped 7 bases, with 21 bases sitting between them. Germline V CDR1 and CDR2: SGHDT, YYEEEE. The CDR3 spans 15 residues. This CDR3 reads CASSLGAASLWEQYF. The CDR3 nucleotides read TGTGCCAGCAGCCTTGGGGCGGCCTCTCTCTGGGAGCAGTACTTC.

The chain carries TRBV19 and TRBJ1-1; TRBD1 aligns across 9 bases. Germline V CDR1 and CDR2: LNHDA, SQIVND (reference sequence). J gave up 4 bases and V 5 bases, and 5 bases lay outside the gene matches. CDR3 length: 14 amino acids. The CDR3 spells CASSPGQGGTEAFF. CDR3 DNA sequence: TGTGCCAGTAGTCCGGGACAGGGTGGCACTGAAGCTTTCTTT.

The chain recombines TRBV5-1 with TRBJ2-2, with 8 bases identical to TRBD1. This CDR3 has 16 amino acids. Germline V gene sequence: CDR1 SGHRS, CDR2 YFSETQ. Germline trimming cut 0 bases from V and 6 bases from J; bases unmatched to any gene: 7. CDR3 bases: TGCGCCAGCAGCTTGGCCGCTGGACAGGGCTCCGGGGAGCTGTTTTTT. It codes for CASSLAAGQGSGELFF.

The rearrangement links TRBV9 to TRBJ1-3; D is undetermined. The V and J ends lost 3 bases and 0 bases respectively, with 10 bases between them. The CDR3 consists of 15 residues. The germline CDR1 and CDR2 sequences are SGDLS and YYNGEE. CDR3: CASSEGGSSGNTIYF. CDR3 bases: TGTGCCAGCAGCGAAGGAGGCAGCTCTGGAAACACCATATATTTT.

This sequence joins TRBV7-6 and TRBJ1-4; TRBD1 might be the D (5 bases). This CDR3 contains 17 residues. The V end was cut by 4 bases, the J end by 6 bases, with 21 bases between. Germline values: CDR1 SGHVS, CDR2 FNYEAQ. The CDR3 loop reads CASSSRGRGDDDEKLFF. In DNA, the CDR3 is TGTGCCAGCAGCTCTAGGGGTCGGGGCGACGATGATGAAAAACTGTTTTTT.

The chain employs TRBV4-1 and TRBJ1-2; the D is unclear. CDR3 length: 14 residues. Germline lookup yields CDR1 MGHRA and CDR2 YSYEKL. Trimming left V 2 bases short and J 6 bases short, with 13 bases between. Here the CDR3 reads CASSQLQRENGYTF. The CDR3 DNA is TGCGCCAGCAGCCAATTACAGCGCGAGAATGGCTACACCTTC.

The chain's CDR3 is CASSVDGTGNYGYTF. As DNA, the CDR3 is TGTGCCAGCAGCGTAGATGGGACAGGAAACTATGGCTACACCTTC. This chain uses TRBV9 with TRBJ1-2, with 8 bases aligning to TRBD1. The CDR3 runs to 15 residues. Trimming cost V 0 bases and J 2 bases; bases outside gene matches: 3. From germline, CDR1 is SGDLS and CDR2 YYNGEE.

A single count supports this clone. The CDR3 DNA follows: TGTGCCATCCGGGAGCCCCAAGAGACCCAGTACTTC. Its protein is CAIREPQETQYF. V gene TRBV10-3 combines with J gene TRBJ2-5, with D possibly being TRBD2 (6 bases). Germline V gives CDR1 ENHRY, CDR2 SYGVKD. With 8 bases removed from V and 1 base from J, the gap between germline ends came to 8 bases. The CDR3 is 12 residues long.

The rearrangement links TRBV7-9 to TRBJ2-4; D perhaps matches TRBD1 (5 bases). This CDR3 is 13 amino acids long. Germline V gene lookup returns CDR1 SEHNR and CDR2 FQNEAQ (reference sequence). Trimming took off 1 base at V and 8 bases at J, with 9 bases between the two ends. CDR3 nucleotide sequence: TGTGCCAGCAGCTTAGTCAGGGATGACATTCAGTACTTC. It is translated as CASSLVRDDIQYF.

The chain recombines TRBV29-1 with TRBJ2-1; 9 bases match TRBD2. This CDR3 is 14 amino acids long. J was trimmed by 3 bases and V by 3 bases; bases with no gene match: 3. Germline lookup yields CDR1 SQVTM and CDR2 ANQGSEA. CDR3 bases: TGCAGCGTTGATATAGCGGGAGACTACAATGAGCAGTTCTTC. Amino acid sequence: CSVDIAGDYNEQFF.